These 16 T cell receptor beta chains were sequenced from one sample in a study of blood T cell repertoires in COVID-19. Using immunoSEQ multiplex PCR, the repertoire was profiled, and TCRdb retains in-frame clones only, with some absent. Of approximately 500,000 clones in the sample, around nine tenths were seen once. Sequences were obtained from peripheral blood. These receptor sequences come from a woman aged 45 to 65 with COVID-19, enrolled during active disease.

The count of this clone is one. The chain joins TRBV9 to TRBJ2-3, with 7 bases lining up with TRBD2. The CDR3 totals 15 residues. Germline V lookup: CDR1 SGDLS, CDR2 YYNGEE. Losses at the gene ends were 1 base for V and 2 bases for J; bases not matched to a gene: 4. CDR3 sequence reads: CASSVLSGDTDTQYF. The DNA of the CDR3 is TGTGCCAGCAGCGTACTAAGCGGGGACACAGATACGCAGTATTTT.

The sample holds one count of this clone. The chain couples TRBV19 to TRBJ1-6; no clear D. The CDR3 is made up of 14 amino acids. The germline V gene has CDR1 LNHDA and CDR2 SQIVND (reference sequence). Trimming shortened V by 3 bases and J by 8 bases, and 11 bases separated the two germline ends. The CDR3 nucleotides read TGTGCCAGTAGTATTTCCGAGGCGGATTCACCCCTCCACTTT. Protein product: CASSISEADSPLHF.

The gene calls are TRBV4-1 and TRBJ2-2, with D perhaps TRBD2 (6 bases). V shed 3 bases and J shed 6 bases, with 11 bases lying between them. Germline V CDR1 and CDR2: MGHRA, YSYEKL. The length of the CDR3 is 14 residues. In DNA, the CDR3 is TGCGCCAGCAGCCAGGCGCGGGGTGCCGGGGAGCTGTTTTTT. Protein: CASSQARGAGELFF.

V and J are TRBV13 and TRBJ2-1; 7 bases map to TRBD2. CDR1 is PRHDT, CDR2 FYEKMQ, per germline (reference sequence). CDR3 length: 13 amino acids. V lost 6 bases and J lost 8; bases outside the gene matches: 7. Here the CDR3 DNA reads TGTGCCAGCAGTGGCGGGAGAATCTATGAGCAGTTCTTC. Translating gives CASSGGRIYEQFF.

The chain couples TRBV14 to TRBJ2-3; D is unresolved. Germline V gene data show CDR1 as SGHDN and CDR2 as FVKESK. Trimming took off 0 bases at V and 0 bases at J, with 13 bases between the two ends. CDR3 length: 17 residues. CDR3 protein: CASSQDNGETSTDTQYF. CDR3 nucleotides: TGTGCCAGCAGCCAAGATAATGGAGAGACTAGCACAGATACGCAGTATTTT.

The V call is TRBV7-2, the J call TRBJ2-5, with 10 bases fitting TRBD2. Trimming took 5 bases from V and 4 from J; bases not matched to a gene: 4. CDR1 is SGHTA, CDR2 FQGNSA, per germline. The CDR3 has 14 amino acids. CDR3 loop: CASSPRTSGETQYF. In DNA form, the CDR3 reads TGTGCCAGCAGCCCCCGGACTAGCGGAGAGACCCAGTACTTC.

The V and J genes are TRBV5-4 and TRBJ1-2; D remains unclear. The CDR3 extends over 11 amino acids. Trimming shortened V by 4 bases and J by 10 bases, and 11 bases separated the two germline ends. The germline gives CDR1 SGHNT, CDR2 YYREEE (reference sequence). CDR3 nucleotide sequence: TGTGCCAGCAGCGTAGAGATGATCTACACCTTC. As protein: CASSVEMIYTF. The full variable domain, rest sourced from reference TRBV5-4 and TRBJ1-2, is ETGVTQSPTHLIKTRGQQVTLRCSSQSGHNTVSWYQQALGQGPQFIFQYYREEENGRGNFPPRFSGLQFPNYSSELNVNALELDDSALYLCASSVEMIYTFGSGTRLTVV.

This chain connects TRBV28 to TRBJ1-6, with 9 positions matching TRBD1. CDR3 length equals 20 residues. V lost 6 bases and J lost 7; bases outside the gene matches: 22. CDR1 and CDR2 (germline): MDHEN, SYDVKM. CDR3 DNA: TGTGCCAGCAGACGCCCCTCCGGGACAGGGAATTCAATCTGGAATTCACCCCTCCACTTT. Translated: CASRRPSGTGNSIWNSPLHF.

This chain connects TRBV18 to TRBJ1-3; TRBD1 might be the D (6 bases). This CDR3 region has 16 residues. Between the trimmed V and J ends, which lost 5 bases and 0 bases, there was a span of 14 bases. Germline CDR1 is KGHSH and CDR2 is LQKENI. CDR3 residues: CASSTGQFSSGNTIYF. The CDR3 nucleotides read TGTGCCAGCTCAACCGGACAGTTCTCCTCTGGAAACACCATATATTTT.

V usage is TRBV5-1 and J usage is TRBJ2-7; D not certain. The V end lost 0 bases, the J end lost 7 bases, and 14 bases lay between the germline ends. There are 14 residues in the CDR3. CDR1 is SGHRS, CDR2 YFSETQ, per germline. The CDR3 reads CASSLVGLVVEQYF. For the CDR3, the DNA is TGCGCCAGCAGCTTGGTCGGTCTTGTGGTTGAGCAGTACTTC.

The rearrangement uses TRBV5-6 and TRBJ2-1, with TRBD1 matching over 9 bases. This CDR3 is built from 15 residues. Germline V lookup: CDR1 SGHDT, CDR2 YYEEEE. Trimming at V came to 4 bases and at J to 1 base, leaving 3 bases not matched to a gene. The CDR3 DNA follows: TGTGCCAGCAGCCCGGACAGGGGTTCCTACAATGAGCAGTTCTTC. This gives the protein CASSPDRGSYNEQFF.

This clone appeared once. The CDR3 DNA reads as TGTGCCAGCAGTTGGGACTTGAGCTACACCTTC. This codes for CASSWDLSYTF. V is TRBV2 and J is TRBJ1-2; perhaps TRBD1 as D (5 bases). The CDR3 has 11 amino acids. V lost 5 bases and J 9 bases, leaving 10 bases between the germline ends. Germline lookup yields CDR1 SNHLY and CDR2 FYNNEI.

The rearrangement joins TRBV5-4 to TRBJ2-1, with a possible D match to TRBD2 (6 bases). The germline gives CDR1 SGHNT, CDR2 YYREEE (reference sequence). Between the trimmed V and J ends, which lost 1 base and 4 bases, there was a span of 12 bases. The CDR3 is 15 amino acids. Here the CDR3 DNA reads TGTGCCAGCAGCTTGCTAGAGGGGACTTACAATGAGCAGTTCTTC. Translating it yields CASSLLEGTYNEQFF.

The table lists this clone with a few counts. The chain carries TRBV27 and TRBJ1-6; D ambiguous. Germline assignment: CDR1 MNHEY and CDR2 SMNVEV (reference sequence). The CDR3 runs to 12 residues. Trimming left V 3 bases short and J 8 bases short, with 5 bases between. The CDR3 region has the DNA TGTGCCAGCAGTTTTGCGGATTCACCCCTCCACTTT. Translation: CASSFADSPLHF.

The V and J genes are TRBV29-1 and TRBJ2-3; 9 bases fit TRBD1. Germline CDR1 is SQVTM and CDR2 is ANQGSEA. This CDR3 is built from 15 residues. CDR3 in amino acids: CSPVPQGASTDTQYF. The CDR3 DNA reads TGCAGTCCCGTCCCACAGGGGGCTAGCACAGATACGCAGTATTTT.

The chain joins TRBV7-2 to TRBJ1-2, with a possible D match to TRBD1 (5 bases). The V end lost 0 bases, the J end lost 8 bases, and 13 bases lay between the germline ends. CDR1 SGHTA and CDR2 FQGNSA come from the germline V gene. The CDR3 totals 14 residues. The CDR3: CASSLAGGDWGYTF. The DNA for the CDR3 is TGTGCCAGCAGCTTAGCTGGGGGGGACTGGGGCTACACCTTC.